A single sample is the source of the 15 T cell receptor beta chains below, sequenced in a study of control samples from healthy donors and cancer patients. TCRdb's table, derived via immunoSEQ multiplex PCR, lists solely in-frame clones and lacks some. This table holds about 120,000 clones, approximately 90% found once. The sequencing sample was made of PBMCs. These receptors were taken from a woman aged 60-70 years with lung cancer.

This sequence joins TRBV3-1 (or the pseudogene TRBV3-2) and TRBJ2-1; either TRBD1 or TRBD2 may fit D (6 bases each). The germline CDR1 and CDR2 sequences are LGHDT and YNNKEL (reference sequence). The length of the CDR3 is 16 residues. The V end was cut by 0 bases, the J end by 12 bases, with 21 bases between. The CDR3 sequence: CASSQDSGATEEWQFF. The CDR3 nucleotides read TGTGCCAGCAGCCAAGATTCGGGGGCGACCGAGGAGTGGCAGTTCTTC.

The genes are TRBV6-6 and TRBJ1-5; 10 bases line up with TRBD1. CDR3 length equals 14 residues. Losses at the gene ends were 6 bases for V and 7 bases for J; bases not matched to a gene: 6. Per the germline V gene, CDR1 is MNHNY and CDR2 is SVGAGI (reference sequence). The CDR3 here is CASSPTGGVQPQHF. The CDR3 bases are TGTGCCAGCAGCCCGACAGGGGGCGTCCAGCCCCAGCATTTT.

The gene calls are TRBV30 and TRBJ2-7, with TRBD2 matching over 7 bases. The ends lost 3 bases at V and 0 bases at J; junction bases unmatched: 5. The CDR3 is 14 residues long. Germline-derived CDR1 and CDR2 are GTSNPN and SVGIG (reference sequence). The CDR3 DNA is TGTGCCTGGAGATCCGGGGACTACTCCTACGAGCAGTACTTC. Residues: CAWRSGDYSYEQYF.

In its sample, this clone was seen once. The chain uses TRBV10-3 and TRBJ2-1, with a tentative D call TRBD1 (6 bases). The CDR3 has 14 residues. Trimming removed 10 bases from V and 4 bases from J, with 17 bases in between. CDR1 and CDR2 from the germline V gene are ENHRY and SYGVKD. CDR3 protein: CATIRGPGYNEQFF. The CDR3, as DNA: TGTGCCACCATCAGGGGACCCGGGTACAATGAGCAGTTCTTC.

This chain uses TRBV4-1 with TRBJ1-2, with TRBD1 matching over 8 bases. The CDR3 length is 17 residues. J lost 3 bases, V lost 4 bases, and 13 bases had no gene match. From germline, CDR1 is MGHRA and CDR2 YSYEKL. The CDR3 spells CASSPLRGDRGDYGYTF. In nucleotides, the CDR3 is TGCGCCAGCAGCCCGCTCAGGGGAGACAGGGGAGACTATGGCTACACCTTC.

This clone was seen just once. V is TRBV7-9 and J is TRBJ1-2, with D possibly TRBD1 on 6 matching bases. The V and J ends lost 6 bases and 10 bases respectively, with 21 bases between them. The CDR3 is 14 residues long. CDR1 and CDR2 from the germline V gene are SEHNR and FQNEAQ (reference sequence). In DNA, the CDR3 is TGTGCCAGCAGTCCCCAGGGGCTCGGGGCCGACTACACCTTC. Its protein is CASSPQGLGADYTF.

The chain combines TRBV7-8 with TRBJ1-2; D is unclear. Germline CDR1 is SGHVS and CDR2 is FQNEAQ. CDR3 length equals 15 residues. Trimming left V 1 base short and J 5 bases short, with 14 bases between. CDR3 sequence reads: CASSLVAGGSYGYTF. DNA for the CDR3: TGTGCCAGCAGCTTAGTGGCAGGTGGTTCATATGGCTACACCTTC.

This chain connects TRBV28 to TRBJ2-5; D is ambiguous. The germline gives CDR1 MDHEN, CDR2 SYDVKM. Deletions cut 2 bases from V and 5 bases from J, with 15 bases between. The CDR3 has 15 amino acids. The CDR3 DNA is TGTGCCAGCAGTTTACAATTCCGTGATGGGGAGACCCAGTACTTC. Protein product: CASSLQFRDGETQYF.

The genes are TRBV2 and TRBJ1-1, with 7 positions matching TRBD1. The CDR3 runs 12 residues. Trimming removed 6 bases from V and 8 bases from J; junction bases left unmatched: 6. From germline, CDR1 is SNHLY and CDR2 FYNNEI. The CDR3 region is CASSRQGIEAFF. CDR3 coding DNA: TGTGCCAGCAGCAGACAGGGAATAGAAGCTTTCTTT.

The rearrangement uses TRBV6-2 or TRBV6-3 and TRBJ2-3, with a possible D match to TRBD2 (7 bases). The CDR3 length is 14 residues. V lost 2 bases and J 3 bases, leaving 9 bases between the germline ends. Germline V gene lookup returns CDR1 MNHEY and CDR2 SVGEGT. CDR3 sequence reads: CASSYAGATDTQYF. DNA for the CDR3: TGTGCCAGCAGTTACGCGGGGGCGACAGATACGCAGTATTTT.

This clone was counted between two and nine times. This chain joins TRBV9 and TRBJ2-3; 9 nucleotides line up with TRBD2. The CDR3 loop spans 15 amino acids. The V gene's germline CDR1 is SGDLS and CDR2 YYNGEE. J gave up 4 bases and V 0 bases, and 3 bases lay outside the gene matches. In DNA, the CDR3 is TGTGCCAGCAGCGTAGGTAGCGGGGGAGCAGATACGCAGTATTTT. Its protein is CASSVGSGGADTQYF.

The table lists this clone with a count of one. The chain is built from TRBV5-6 and TRBJ2-4; 9 bases match TRBD1. V shed 2 bases and J 9 bases; nucleotides not matched to a gene: 9. CDR1 is SGHDT and CDR2 is YYEEEE in the germline V gene. The CDR3 is made up of 15 amino acids. The chain's CDR3 is CASSFGDRVSGIQYF. The CDR3 nucleotides read TGTGCCAGCAGCTTCGGGGACAGGGTATCGGGCATTCAGTACTTC.

This clone is a singleton in its sample. The gene calls are TRBV5-1 and TRBJ2-3; D is tentatively TRBD1 or TRBD2 (5 bases each). The germline CDR1 and CDR2 sequences are SGHRS and YFSETQ. Trimming took off 0 bases at V and 6 bases at J, with 11 bases between the two ends. The CDR3 contains 14 residues. The CDR3 DNA reads as TGCGCCAGCAGCTTGGGGCCCGGGGCGGATACGCAGTATTTT. Its translation is CASSLGPGADTQYF.

This clone was found once. The chain combines TRBV15 with TRBJ2-1, with a tentative D call TRBD2 (6 bases). Trimming pared 2 bases from V and 5 bases from J, leaving 16 bases between. The CDR3 covers 16 residues. Germline V gene lookup returns CDR1 LNHNV and CDR2 YYDKDF (reference sequence). CDR3 region: CATSRSSTRTHNEQFF. For the CDR3, the DNA is TGTGCCACCAGCAGATCCTCGACTAGAACCCACAATGAGCAGTTCTTC.

CDR3: CASSPGPGNTGELFF. Written as DNA, the CDR3 is TGTGCCAGCAGTCCGGGCCCCGGGAACACCGGGGAGCTGTTTTTT. V gene TRBV27 combines with J gene TRBJ2-2; D not certain. Per the germline V gene, CDR1 is MNHEY and CDR2 is SMNVEV (reference sequence). The CDR3 totals 15 residues. The V gene lost 5 bases and the J gene lost 1 base, with 11 bases spanning the gap.